This T cell receptor beta chain is drawn from a study of blood T cell repertoires in COVID-19. Across the study: PBMCs, B-cell-depleted T cells, or T cells were the source of the cDNA or gDNA that made up the material.

This clone was counted only a few times. Germline-derived CDR1 and CDR2 are ENHRY and SYGVKD. The CDR3 has 17 residues. V lost 3 bases to trimming and J lost 6 bases; unmatched junction nucleotides: 10. Participants spanned ages about 18 to 95 years and resided in fewer than 30 US areas. Cohort 3 recovery required two negative PCRs, clearance, or symptom resolution. Original processing methods: Reference gene primer amplification in the assay estimated nucleated cell counts. Libraries were prepared by immunoSEQ multiplex PCR; TCRdb keeps only in-frame clonotypes and omits some of them. V and J calls and clone size are given by that table; D and trimming were obtained from the DNA. The sample lists under 150,000 clones, around four fifths occurring once.

The receptor comes from a man under 40 who had recovered from COVID-19. The chain is built from TRBV10-3 and TRBJ1-6; 8 bases map to TRBD1. Specimen: PBMCs or T cells enriched from blood (not recorded which). The CDR3 spells CAISDASGGFTNSPLHF. The CDR3 DNA sequence: TGTGCCATCAGTGATGCTTCAGGGGGCTTTACTAATTCACCCCTCCACTTT.